The clone carrying this T cell receptor beta chain was seen a handful of times. Its target is not known. This sample was taken from a study of T cell responses to AZD1222 COVID-19 vaccine. Germline CDR1 reads LNHDA; CDR2 reads SQIVND (reference sequence). V shed 2 bases, J shed 9 bases, and the junction held 15 bases outside the gene matches. The CDR3 has 16 residues. Method: immunoSEQ multiplex PCR; TCRdb's copy keeps in-frame clones and lacks some. The sample has about 120,000 clones, roughly 90% seen once. General study findings and limits: Just five to seven people given AZD1222 tested seropositive at baseline. Donors were largely white British and mainly female; clonal diversity was possibly underestimated. Repertoires were sampled only after the peak T cell response.

Sample: peripheral blood, taken on day 0 of AZD1222 vaccination. The gene calls are TRBV19 and TRBJ1-1, with 7 nucleotides matching TRBD1. This receptor was obtained from an adult in good health. The CDR3 DNA is TGTGCCAGTAGTATAACCGGGACAGAAATGCAGGGGAAAGCTTTCTTT. This gives the protein CASSITGTEMQGKAFF. Full variable domain (rest looked up from reference TRBV19 and TRBJ1-1): DGGITQSPKYLFRKEGQNVTLSCEQNLNHDAMYWYRQDPGQGLRLIYYSQIVNDFQKGDIAEGYSVSREKKESFPLTVTSAQKNPTAFYLCASSITGTEMQGKAFFGQGTRLTVV.